A single sample is the source of the 16 T cell receptor beta chains below, sequenced in a study of cytomegalovirus exposure and HLA in healthy donors. Primers for the PCR totalled 60 Vbeta and 13 Jbeta. TCRdb keeps only in-frame clones here, not all; method: immunoSEQ multiplex PCR. The data hold 130,000 to 150,000 clones, with approximately 80% observed a single time. The specimen sequenced was PBMCs. These receptors were obtained from a man aged 35 to 55 in good health and CMV-seropositive.

The rearrangement links TRBV7-9 to TRBJ2-7, with a tentative D call TRBD2 (5 bases). Trimming removed 4 bases from V and 0 bases from J, with 19 bases in between. From germline, CDR1 is SEHNR and CDR2 FQNEAQ (reference sequence). The CDR3 sequence is 17 residues long. CDR3 coding DNA: TGTGCCAGCAGCTCAAAACCGGACTGGGAGAGCTCCTACGAGCAGTACTTC. Translation: CASSSKPDWESSYEQYF.

The rearrangement uses TRBV6-5 and TRBJ1-2; TRBD1 matches 10 bases. The V and J ends lost 2 bases and 7 bases, in that order; junction bases with no gene match: 10. This CDR3 has 16 amino acids. CDR1 is MNHEY, CDR2 SVGAGI, per germline. The CDR3 nucleotides read TGTGCCAGCAGTTACGCCTCCGGGACAGGGGAGGGTGGCTACACCTTC. Its translation is CASSYASGTGEGGYTF.

The rearrangement links TRBV19 to TRBJ2-7; D gene ambiguous. CDR1 is LNHDA, CDR2 SQIVND, per germline (reference sequence). The CDR3 runs to 14 residues. The V end was cut by 3 bases, the J end by 2 bases, with 11 bases between. As DNA, the CDR3 is TGTGCCAGTAGTATGTCCAGTGACACCTACGAGCAGTACTTC. Translated: CASSMSSDTYEQYF.

This chain uses TRBV10-3 with TRBJ2-7; D might be TRBD2 (5 bases). Germline loops: CDR1 ENHRY, CDR2 SYGVKD. Trimming left V 2 bases short and J 1 base short, with 12 bases between. The CDR3 sequence is 15 residues long. CDR3 nucleotide sequence: TGTGCCATCAGTGAGGCTAGCAGAAATTCCTACGAGCAGTACTTC. It translates to CAISEASRNSYEQYF.

This chain connects TRBV11-3 to TRBJ2-5; 7 nucleotides line up with TRBD1. The CDR3 contains 13 residues. Germline V gene sequence: CDR1 SGHNT, CDR2 YENEEA. V trimming: 2 bases; J trimming: 4 bases; junction bases outside the gene matches: 1. The CDR3, as DNA: TGTGCCAGCAGCTTAAGGGGGCTAGAGACCCAGTACTTC. Amino acids: CASSLRGLETQYF.

This chain joins TRBV6-1 and TRBJ2-1; 8 bases match TRBD1. Per germline, CDR1 MNHNS and CDR2 SASEGT. The CDR3 has 14 amino acids. The V and J ends lost 1 base and 8 bases, in that order; junction bases with no gene match: 4. The DNA of the CDR3 is TGTGCCAGCAGTGAAGGACTGGGACAGGATGAGCAGTTCTTC. Protein product: CASSEGLGQDEQFF.

The chain employs TRBV7-9 and TRBJ1-2; D gene ambiguous. CDR1 is SEHNR, CDR2 FQNEAQ, per germline (reference sequence). Trimming left V 3 bases short and J 13 bases short, with 15 bases between. The CDR3 loop spans 12 amino acids. CDR3 nucleotide sequence: TGTGCCAGCAGCTTGGGTAATACAGAGTCCACCTTC. This encodes CASSLGNTESTF.

V is TRBV2 and J is TRBJ1-5; D is ambiguous. This CDR3 has 14 residues. V was trimmed by 7 bases and J by 0 bases, leaving 10 bases between them. Per germline, CDR1 SNHLY and CDR2 FYNNEI. The CDR3 coding sequence is TGTGCCAGCAAAGGAGACGGTAGCAATCAGCCCCAGCATTTT. This sequence encodes CASKGDGSNQPQHF.

This clone was counted a single time. The chain is built from TRBV18 and TRBJ1-6, with a weak D call TRBD1 (5 bases). The CDR3 is 16 residues long. Trimming left V 3 bases short and J 7 bases short, with 16 bases between. Germline CDR1 and CDR2: KGHSH and LQKENI. CDR3 sequence (DNA): TGTGCCAGCTCACCGCGAGTAGGAGGGGAAAATTCACCCCTCCACTTT. This gives the protein CASSPRVGGENSPLHF.

The V gene is TRBV7-3, the J gene TRBJ2-1; 8 bases line up with TRBD2. This CDR3 has 17 amino acids. Germline V gene lookup returns CDR1 SGHTA and CDR2 FQGTGA. Trimming took 2 bases from V and 3 from J; bases not matched to a gene: 9. CDR3 coding DNA: TGTGCCAGCAGCTTACGGCCTCGGGAGGGCCTCTACAATGAGCAGTTCTTC. Translated, it gives CASSLRPREGLYNEQFF. The full variable domain, in which reference TRBV7-3 and TRBJ2-1 provide the parts outside the CDR3, is GAGVSQTPSNKVTEKGKYVELRCDPISGHTALYWYRQSLGQGPEFLIYFQGTGAADDSGLPNDRFFAVRPEGSVSTLKIQRTERGDSAVYLCASSLRPREGLYNEQFFGPGTRLTVL.

V is TRBV27 and J is TRBJ1-1, with TRBD1 as a possible D gene (5 bases). The CDR3 has 14 amino acids. V was shortened by 3 bases and J by 1 base, with 9 bases between the two germline ends. Germline V gene lookup returns CDR1 MNHEY and CDR2 SMNVEV (reference sequence). CDR3 in DNA: TGTGCCAGCAGTTTCCTACAGGCGAACACTGAAGCTTTCTTT. As protein: CASSFLQANTEAFF.

This chain connects TRBV7-3 to TRBJ2-1; 7 bases match TRBD1. Germline V CDR1 and CDR2: SGHTA, FQGTGA. V shed 1 base, J shed 10 bases, and the junction held 19 bases outside the gene matches. This CDR3 region has 18 residues. CDR3: CASSLRPPGQRTPGEQFF. In DNA form, the CDR3 reads TGTGCCAGCAGCTTAAGGCCACCGGGACAGAGGACCCCGGGAGAGCAGTTCTTC. The complete variable domain, with remaining parts taken from reference TRBV7-3 and TRBJ2-1, reads GAGVSQTPSNKVTEKGKYVELRCDPISGHTALYWYRQSLGQGPEFLIYFQGTGAADDSGLPNDRFFAVRPEGSVSTLKIQRTERGDSAVYLCASSLRPPGQRTPGEQFFGPGTRLTVL.

The chain is built from TRBV5-1 and TRBJ1-5; D uncertain. CDR1 is SGHRS, CDR2 YFSETQ, per germline. The CDR3 runs to 13 residues. With 4 bases removed from V and 0 bases from J, the gap between germline ends came to 5 bases. The CDR3 sequence: CASSQYSNQPQHF. CDR3 coding DNA: TGCGCCAGCAGCCAGTATAGCAATCAGCCCCAGCATTTT.

V gene TRBV6-5 combines with J gene TRBJ2-7; weak D call: TRBD1 (6 bases). The length of the CDR3 is 14 residues. Germline CDR1 MNHEY, CDR2 SVGAGI. Trimming took off 5 bases at V and 3 bases at J, with 14 bases between the two ends. The CDR3 nucleotides are TGTGCCAGCAGTGAGACCGGGACATACTACGAGCAGTACTTC. As protein: CASSETGTYYEQYF.

This rearrangement joins TRBV11-2 to TRBJ1-2; TRBD1 aligns across 7 bases. Germline-derived CDR1 and CDR2 are SGHAT and FQNNGV. J was trimmed by 5 bases and V by 0 bases; bases with no gene match: 9. This CDR3 comprises 16 residues. The chain's CDR3 is CASSLDGHRGWYGYTF. The CDR3 nucleotides read TGTGCCAGCAGCTTAGATGGGCACAGGGGATGGTATGGCTACACCTTC.

V usage is TRBV29-1 and J usage is TRBJ1-2, with D possibly being TRBD1 (6 bases). The CDR3 length is 14 residues. V lost 3 bases and J 3 bases, leaving 14 bases between the germline ends. Germline V gene lookup returns CDR1 SQVTM and CDR2 ANQGSEA. The CDR3 region has the DNA TGCAGCGTTGAGCGGGGGCCGGAGGACTATGGCTACACCTTC. Amino acid sequence: CSVERGPEDYGYTF.